These 8 T cell receptor beta chains were all obtained from the same sample, sequenced in a study of T cell repertoires in cytomegalovirus infection. MiXCR, run by TCRdb on the reads, gives a single entry per CDR3 protein. The table has 200,000 to 300,000 distinct CDR3 sequences, roughly an eighth seen once. Sequenced: PBMCs. Receptors originate from a human donor in good health (CMV status not recorded). Some clones in this sample may be carry-over from other donors' samples.

This clonotype was counted between two and nine times. The gene calls are TRBV3-1 and TRBJ1-6, with D hard to call. Germline loops: CDR1 LGHDT, CDR2 YNNKEL (reference sequence). The V gene lost 0 bases and the J gene lost 1 base, with 13 bases spanning the gap. The CDR3 is made up of 18 amino acids. DNA for the CDR3: TGTGCCAGCAGCCAAGATCTAGGGATTGGATCCTATAATTCACCCCTCCACTTT. Amino acids: CASSQDLGIGSYNSPLHF.

This clonotype showed up many times. This sequence joins TRBV7-2 and TRBJ1-6; 11 positions agree with TRBD1. The germline CDR1 and CDR2 sequences are SGHTA and FQGNSA. The CDR3 length is 16 residues. With 5 bases clipped from V and 9 bases from J, the junction kept 9 bases outside the gene matches. CDR3 sequence: CASSRRLGQGVSPLHF. The CDR3 bases are TGTGCCAGCAGCCGTAGGTTGGGACAGGGGGTTTCACCCCTCCACTTT. Combining the CDR3 with reference TRBV7-2 and TRBJ1-6 gives the whole variable domain GAGVSQSPSNKVTEKGKDVELRCDPISGHTALYWYRQSLGQGLEFLIYFQGNSAPDKSGLPSDRFSAERTGGSVSTLTIQRTQQEDSAVYLCASSRRLGQGVSPLHFGNGTRLTVT.

This clonotype was observed a single time. A read error is possible here, since a much larger clone lies one base away. The chain employs TRBV7-9 and TRBJ2-3, with D tentatively TRBD2 (5 bases). Trimming shortened V by 5 bases and J by 4 bases, and 16 bases separated the two germline ends. This CDR3 spans 15 amino acids. The germline V gene has CDR1 SEHNR and CDR2 FQNEAQ (reference sequence). This CDR3 is CASSAPGIGADTQYF. DNA of the CDR3: TGTGCCAGCAGCGCCCCGGGGATTGGCGCAGATACGCAGTATTTT.

The chain joins TRBV7-8 to TRBJ2-2; unclear D gene. Germline CDR1 reads SGHVS; CDR2 reads FQNEAQ. V was pared by 1 base and J by 1 base, with 7 bases between. The CDR3 is 15 amino acids. DNA of the CDR3: TGTGCCAGCAGCTTAGTGAAGGTGAACACCGGGGAGCTGTTTTTT. Encoded protein: CASSLVKVNTGELFF.

This clonotype was seen at least ten times. The CDR3 DNA follows: TGTGCCAGCAGTGAAGACAGCCTCTCTGGAAACACCATATATTTT. It is translated as CASSEDSLSGNTIYF. The V and J genes are TRBV6-1 and TRBJ1-3; D unclear. Germline CDR1 MNHNS, CDR2 SASEGT. Trimming cost V 1 base and J 0 bases, with 7 bases left between them. The CDR3 extends over 15 amino acids.

A few counts support this clonotype. This chain connects TRBV4-3 to TRBJ2-7; 7 bases are shared with TRBD1. This CDR3 region has 15 residues. From germline, CDR1 is LGHNA and CDR2 YSLEER. The ends lost 1 base at V and 1 base at J; junction bases unmatched: 4. CDR3: CASSQGDSKSYEQYF. In DNA, the CDR3 is TGCGCCAGCAGCCAAGGGGACAGCAAATCCTACGAGCAGTACTTC.

This clonotype was detected many times. The gene calls are TRBV6-5 and TRBJ1-1; D possibly corresponds to TRBD1 (5 bases). The germline gives CDR1 MNHEY, CDR2 SVGAGI. This CDR3 is built from 15 residues. V lost 0 bases, J lost 1 base, and 9 bases lay in between. The CDR3 reads CASSYSGTGNTEAFF. CDR3 bases: TGTGCCAGCAGTTACTCCGGGACTGGGAACACTGAAGCTTTCTTT.

The rearrangement links TRBV2 to TRBJ2-1, with a weak D call TRBD2 (5 bases). The CDR3 loop spans 15 amino acids. CDR1 is SNHLY and CDR2 is FYNNEI in the germline V gene. V lost 4 bases and J lost 6, with 16 bases in between. CDR3 region: CASSADLAGRNEQFF. DNA for the CDR3: TGTGCCAGCAGTGCGGACCTAGCAGGACGCAATGAGCAGTTCTTC.